What follows describes a single TCR beta chain. Antigen: not known. The record originates from a study of cytomegalovirus exposure and HLA in healthy donors. Study conclusions and caveats: Reportedly, diagnosis of cytomegalovirus status by the classifier showed high specificity and sensitivity.

The donors were part of the approximately 120-subject validation cohort, which stood apart from the roughly 640-subject first cohort. Assay: immunoSEQ multiplex PCR; the TCRdb copy retains only in-frame clones and omits some. Found here are a few hundred thousand clones, roughly 85% of them singletons; the top ten hold 1%. V was clipped by 3 bases and J by 0 bases, with 9 bases between them. Looked up from germline, CDR1 is LNHDA and CDR2 is SQIVND (reference sequence). CDR3 length: 16 amino acids. The sequence came from a woman younger than 35 in good health and CMV-seronegative. This chain joins TRBV19 and TRBJ2-6; a possible D gene is TRBD1 (6 bases). Input material: PBMCs. The CDR3 DNA reads TGTGCCAGTAGTATCCTGGACAGCTCTGGGGCCAACGTCCTGACTTTC. Its protein is CASSILDSSGANVLTF.